The sequence of this TCR beta chain was determined in a study of cytomegalovirus exposure and HLA in healthy donors. CDR1 is SGHTA, CDR2 FQGNSA, per germline. V was pared by 5 bases and J by 7 bases, with 4 bases of the junction left unmatched. The CDR3 extends over 13 amino acids. While unrecorded immune exposures were likely, the donors were nominally healthy when sampled. Primers included in the PCR were 60 Vbeta and 13 Jbeta primers. Assay: immunoSEQ multiplex PCR; the TCRdb copy retains only in-frame clones and omits some. The data contain roughly 280,000 clones, about 75% of them singletons. The clonotype originates from a female donor in good health and CMV-seronegative. This sequence joins TRBV7-2 and TRBJ1-5, with 8 positions matching TRBD1. The sequencing sample was made of PBMCs. CDR3 coding DNA: TGTGCCAGCAGCCCAGACAGGGGCCAGCCCCAGCATTTT. Encoded protein: CASSPDRGQPQHF.